Listed here are 32 T cell receptor beta chains from one sample, sequenced in a study of a mutant IDH1 vaccine in newly diagnosed glioma. Documented time point: baseline, week 1 (first vaccination visit). The treatment was: pre-vaccination baseline after standard-of-care therapy. Some clones are missing from TCRdb's copy, which holds only in-frame ones; the method was immunoSEQ multiplex PCR. The table has some 68,000 clones, around 79% seen once. The specimen comprised PBMCs, sampled from a glioma patient treated with radiotherapy, temozolomide or both. All receptors derive from a man between 45 and 60 years old with glioma.

There are many counts of this clone. The chain recombines TRBV6-4 with TRBJ2-7; TRBD1 matches at 7 bases. The V segment lost 6 bases and the J segment 6 bases; nucleotides outside the gene matches: 8. The CDR3 has 13 residues. Germline CDR1 MRHNA, CDR2 SNTAGT. The CDR3 nucleotides read TGTGCCAGCAGCAAGACAGGGACGGGCGAGCAGTACTTC. Protein sequence: CASSKTGTGEQYF.

This chain links TRBV5-6 with TRBJ1-3; maybe TRBD1 (6 bases). Germline values: CDR1 SGHDT, CDR2 YYEEEE. The CDR3 spans 14 residues. The V end was cut by 5 bases, the J end by 4 bases, with 13 bases between. This CDR3 reads CASRVTGSGNTIYF. The CDR3 DNA follows: TGTGCCAGCAGGGTTACAGGGTCGGGAAACACCATATATTTT.

V gene TRBV9 combines with J gene TRBJ2-1; maybe TRBD2 (6 bases). The CDR3 is 16 amino acids. The V end lost 4 bases, the J end lost 0 bases, and 14 bases lay between the germline ends. CDR1 SGDLS and CDR2 YYNGEE come from the germline V gene. As DNA, the CDR3 is TGTGCCAGCAGCCTCGGGGCGGGGAGCTCCTACAATGAGCAGTTCTTC. Its translation: CASSLGAGSSYNEQFF.

In DNA form, the CDR3 reads TGTGCCAGCAGTGAAGCGCTTCAGGGCCCAGATACGCAGTATTTT. This codes for CASSEALQGPDTQYF. The J gene is TRBJ2-3, the V gene TRBV6-1; tentatively, D is TRBD1 (5 bases). Germline V CDR1 and CDR2: MNHNS, SASEGT. The CDR3 totals 15 residues. V was cut by 0 bases and J by 4 bases, with 11 bases left in between.

V usage is TRBV19 and J usage is TRBJ1-1; 7 bases line up with TRBD1. Germline V gene data show CDR1 as LNHDA and CDR2 as SQIVND (reference sequence). The CDR3 has 14 amino acids. Trimming took 6 bases from V and 7 from J; bases not matched to a gene: 11. The CDR3 coding sequence is TGTGCCAGTAGAAACGGCCCAGGGGGGAATGAAGCTTTCTTT. This encodes CASRNGPGGNEAFF. Using reference TRBV19 and TRBJ1-1 for the parts outside the CDR3, the full variable domain is DGGITQSPKYLFRKEGQNVTLSCEQNLNHDAMYWYRQDPGQGLRLIYYSQIVNDFQKGDIAEGYSVSREKKESFPLTVTSAQKNPTAFYLCASRNGPGGNEAFFGQGTRLTVV.

The chain has TRBV7-9 and TRBJ1-2; maybe TRBD1 (5 bases). Trimming took 5 bases from V and 2 from J, leaving 9 bases between them. Per germline, CDR1 SEHNR and CDR2 FQNEAQ (reference sequence). The length of the CDR3 is 13 residues. The CDR3 nucleotides are TGTGCCAGCAGCCGGCGGGACAACTATGGCTACACCTTC. Protein: CASSRRDNYGYTF.

The chain links TRBV19 to TRBJ1-1; tentatively, D is TRBD1 (5 bases). Germline V gives CDR1 LNHDA, CDR2 SQIVND (reference sequence). Deletions cut 4 bases from V and 4 bases from J, with 16 bases between. CDR3 length: 15 amino acids. CDR3 in amino acids: CASSSRGGVGTEAFF. DNA for the CDR3: TGTGCCAGTAGTAGCCGGGGAGGGGTAGGCACTGAAGCTTTCTTT.

V gene TRBV9 combines with J gene TRBJ2-7, with 12 nucleotides matching TRBD1. The V segment lost 3 bases and the J segment 6 bases; nucleotides outside the gene matches: 7. CDR1 and CDR2 (germline): SGDLS, YYNGEE. CDR3 length: 15 amino acids. The CDR3 region has the DNA TGTGCCAGCAGCGCCCCGGGGACAGGGGGCTCCGAGCAGTACTTC. Protein product: CASSAPGTGGSEQYF.

This clone has a handful of counts. The gene calls are TRBV30 and TRBJ1-1; D unresolved. CDR1 is GTSNPN, CDR2 SVGIG, per germline (reference sequence). There are 14 residues in the CDR3. Deletions cut 4 bases from V and 6 bases from J, with 18 bases between. The CDR3, as DNA: TGTGCCTGGACCTGGCCGGGGAAAAGGGCTGAAGCTTTCTTT. The encoded protein is CAWTWPGKRAEAFF.

This clone was seen a few times. The CDR3 DNA reads as TGTGCCAGCACCAGAGACAGGGGACAGAACACTGAAGCTTTCTTT. Its translation is CASTRDRGQNTEAFF. The rearrangement links TRBV6-5 to TRBJ1-1; 8 bases line up with TRBD1. The CDR3 has 15 amino acids. V lost 7 bases and J lost 1; bases outside the gene matches: 8. In germline, CDR1 is MNHEY, CDR2 SVGAGI.

The chain recombines TRBV11-2 with TRBJ1-4; D remains unclear. The CDR3 contains 13 residues. The germline V and J ends were trimmed by 1 base and 8 bases, with 8 bases remaining between them. CDR1 and CDR2 (germline): SGHAT, FQNNGV. The CDR3 sequence is CASSLGVGEKLFF. DNA for the CDR3: TGTGCCAGCAGCTTAGGGGTGGGGGAAAAACTGTTTTTT.

This clone was picked up one time. V usage is TRBV11-2 and J usage is TRBJ2-7; tentatively, D is TRBD1 (5 bases). The CDR3 is 15 residues long. Germline CDR1 is SGHAT and CDR2 is FQNNGV. The V gene lost 0 bases and the J gene lost 5 bases, with 14 bases spanning the gap. The CDR3 is CASSLDLLGRDEQYF. Here the CDR3 DNA reads TGTGCCAGCAGCTTAGATCTCCTTGGCAGGGACGAGCAGTACTTC.

This clone has a single count. The gene calls are TRBV5-1 and TRBJ1-1, with 10 positions matching TRBD1. Unmatched junction bases numbered 9, after V lost 5 bases and J lost 2 bases. The CDR3 totals 16 residues. Germline CDR1 SGHRS, CDR2 YFSETQ. CDR3 sequence: CASRSGTGELNTEAFF. CDR3 nucleotide sequence: TGCGCCAGCAGATCCGGGACAGGGGAACTTAACACTGAAGCTTTCTTT.

V usage is TRBV5-1 and J usage is TRBJ2-3; 9 bases line up with TRBD2. Germline V gene lookup returns CDR1 SGHRS and CDR2 YFSETQ. V lost 5 bases and J lost 4; bases outside the gene matches: 11. The CDR3 sequence is 16 residues long. CDR3 DNA sequence: TGCGCCAGCAGGGTAGGAATAGCTAGCGGGGCAGATACGCAGTATTTT. Its translation is CASRVGIASGADTQYF.

This clone has just one count. The rearrangement links TRBV6-1 to TRBJ2-7; maybe TRBD1 (6 bases). The V and J ends lost 1 base and 0 bases respectively, with 7 bases between them. The germline gives CDR1 MNHNS, CDR2 SASEGT. The CDR3 loop spans 14 amino acids. This chain's CDR3 is CASSEEGGSYEQYF. In nucleotides, the CDR3 is TGTGCCAGCAGTGAAGAAGGGGGCTCCTACGAGCAGTACTTC.

This clone was found once. This chain links TRBV5-1 with TRBJ2-7; tentative D call: TRBD1 (5 bases). Germline values: CDR1 SGHRS, CDR2 YFSETQ. The CDR3 consists of 14 residues. V lost 0 bases, J lost 2 bases, and 9 bases lay in between. This chain's CDR3 is CASSLVDSTYEQYF. In nucleotides, the CDR3 is TGCGCCAGCAGCTTGGTAGACAGTACCTACGAGCAGTACTTC.

The V gene is TRBV7-6, the J gene TRBJ1-6, with no clear D. V dropped 5 bases and J dropped 14 bases, with 19 bases sitting between them. The CDR3 sequence is 14 residues long. Germline V gives CDR1 SGHVS, CDR2 FNYEAQ. The CDR3: CASSPEDSSGTLHF. CDR3 nucleotide sequence: TGTGCCAGCAGCCCTGAGGACTCCAGCGGCACCCTCCACTTT.

The V and J genes are TRBV18 and TRBJ2-7; tentatively, D is TRBD1 or TRBD2 (5 bases each). CDR3 length equals 16 residues. V lost 0 bases and J 0 bases, leaving 12 bases between the germline ends. Germline assignment: CDR1 KGHSH and CDR2 LQKENI. The CDR3 region is CASSPPRGWGSYEQYF. The CDR3 nucleotides read TGTGCCAGCTCACCACCCCGGGGCTGGGGCTCCTACGAGCAGTACTTC.

The V gene is TRBV27, the J gene TRBJ1-5; D gene uncertain. CDR3 length: 15 residues. Trimming took 3 bases from V and 2 from J, leaving 11 bases between them. Per the germline V gene, CDR1 is MNHEY and CDR2 is SMNVEV (reference sequence). The DNA for the CDR3 is TGTGCCAGCAGTTTCCTGGGGAAGGGCAATCAGCCCCAGCATTTT. It translates to CASSFLGKGNQPQHF.

The J gene is TRBJ1-1, the V gene TRBV7-2; TRBD1 is a possible D gene (6 bases). CDR1 and CDR2 (germline): SGHTA, FQGNSA. CDR3 length: 14 residues. The V end lost 3 bases, the J end lost 5 bases, and 13 bases lay between the germline ends. The CDR3 protein is CASSFQTGMTEAFF. In DNA, the CDR3 is TGTGCCAGCAGCTTCCAAACAGGGATGACTGAAGCTTTCTTT.

The V gene is TRBV5-6, the J gene TRBJ2-5; the match to TRBD1 covers 10 bases. Germline V CDR1 and CDR2: SGHDT, YYEEEE. V was pared by 4 bases and J by 5 bases, with 5 bases of the junction left unmatched. The CDR3 runs 14 residues. The CDR3 DNA reads TGTGCCAGCAGCCGTGGGACAGGGGCGGAGACCCAGTACTTC. Protein: CASSRGTGAETQYF.

The table lists this clone with a few counts. The CDR3 DNA reads as TGCGCCAGCAGCCTCCATCCGGGACAGGGGACCTACGAGCAGTACTTC. Protein sequence: CASSLHPGQGTYEQYF. This chain uses TRBV5-1 with TRBJ2-7, with 10 bases aligning to TRBD1. The CDR3 contains 16 residues. Germline CDR1 is SGHRS and CDR2 is YFSETQ. The J segment lost 2 bases and the V segment lost 4 bases, leaving 9 bases of the junction unmatched.

The chain couples TRBV30 to TRBJ2-1, with D perhaps TRBD1 (6 bases). The CDR3 extends over 15 amino acids. V lost 6 bases and J 2 bases, leaving 17 bases between the germline ends. Germline V gene sequence: CDR1 GTSNPN, CDR2 SVGIG (reference sequence). The CDR3 DNA sequence: TGTGCCTGTAACCAGCCGGGACAAGCCTACAATGAGCAGTTCTTC. This encodes CACNQPGQAYNEQFF.

The chain is built from TRBV6-5 and TRBJ2-7, with D tentatively TRBD2 (6 bases). The CDR3 runs to 15 residues. V lost 6 bases to trimming and J lost 6 bases, with 21 bases between them. CDR1 MNHEY and CDR2 SVGAGI come from the germline V gene. The CDR3 DNA sequence: TGTGCCAGCAGCCCCAGTGTCGGGGGAGCTAGCGAGCAGTACTTC. Translated, it gives CASSPSVGGASEQYF.

On this clone: The sample holds other DNA sequences that translate to the same CDR3. J is TRBJ2-5 and V is TRBV7-2; 9 bases fit TRBD1. Germline V gene sequence: CDR1 SGHTA, CDR2 FQGNSA. This CDR3 spans 13 amino acids. After removal of 4 bases from V and 4 bases from J, the junction contained 1 base not matched to a gene. Here the CDR3 DNA reads TGTGCCAGCAGCTCGGACAGGGGAGAGACCCAGTACTTC. This sequence encodes CASSSDRGETQYF. Complete variable domain (other parts from reference TRBV7-2 and TRBJ2-5): GAGVSQSPSNKVTEKGKDVELRCDPISGHTALYWYRQSLGQGLEFLIYFQGNSAPDKSGLPSDRFSAERTGGSVSTLTIQRTQQEDSAVYLCASSSDRGETQYFGPGTRLLVL.

This chain connects TRBV19 to TRBJ1-2; no reliable D call. CDR1 LNHDA and CDR2 SQIVND come from the germline V gene (reference sequence). The CDR3 runs 13 residues. Trimming removed 2 bases at V and 6 bases at J, with 10 bases between. This CDR3 is CASSISKGNGYTF. Here the CDR3 DNA reads TGTGCCAGTAGTATATCGAAGGGAAATGGCTACACCTTC.

V gene TRBV30 combines with J gene TRBJ2-7; TRBD2 might be the D (5 bases). The CDR3 has 13 amino acids. The germline V and J ends were trimmed by 3 bases and 5 bases, with 14 bases remaining between them. Germline lookup yields CDR1 GTSNPN and CDR2 SVGIG (reference sequence). CDR3 sequence (DNA): TGTGCCTGGAGCGAGGGCCACGGGGACGAGCAGTACTTC. Its protein is CAWSEGHGDEQYF.

This chain uses TRBV14 with TRBJ1-1; D is unclear. The V gene's germline CDR1 is SGHDN and CDR2 FVKESK. The CDR3 spans 16 residues. Trimming cost V 3 bases and J 4 bases, with 18 bases left between them. Here the CDR3 DNA reads TGTGCCAGCAGCCAGGCCACAACGTACGGAACCACTGAAGCTTTCTTT. This codes for CASSQATTYGTTEAFF.

The chain employs TRBV6-5 and TRBJ1-2, with a tentative D call TRBD1 (5 bases). V was clipped by 0 bases and J by 8 bases, with 10 bases between them. The CDR3 covers 13 residues. CDR1 and CDR2 from the germline V gene are MNHEY and SVGAGI. In nucleotides, the CDR3 is TGTGCCAGCAGTTACTCGGCAGGGTGGGGCTACACCTTC. Translating it yields CASSYSAGWGYTF.

This rearrangement joins TRBV10-1 to TRBJ2-1, with TRBD1 identical over 8 bases. CDR1 is WNHNN, CDR2 SYGVQD, per germline (reference sequence). This CDR3 has 16 residues. V was clipped by 2 bases and J by 7 bases; unmatched bases: 10. CDR3 sequence reads: CASSEGPRTGRNEQFF. In DNA form, the CDR3 reads TGCGCCAGCAGTGAGGGCCCTAGGACAGGGAGGAATGAGCAGTTCTTC.

The rearrangement links TRBV13 to TRBJ1-3; possible D gene TRBD1, 5 bases. The CDR3 loop spans 16 amino acids. Trimming removed 2 bases from V and 0 bases from J, with 11 bases in between. Germline V gene data show CDR1 as PRHDT and CDR2 as FYEKMQ (reference sequence). CDR3: CASSLLGRRSGNTIYF. For the CDR3, the DNA is TGTGCCAGCAGCTTACTGGGGCGCCGCTCTGGAAACACCATATATTTT.

The rearrangement uses TRBV5-4 and TRBJ2-4; D is undetermined. The CDR3 covers 11 residues. Trimming pared 7 bases from V and 2 bases from J, leaving 4 bases between. CDR1 is SGHNT, CDR2 YYREEE, per germline (reference sequence). CDR3: CASPPKNIQYF. The CDR3 nucleotides are TGTGCCAGCCCCCCCAAAAACATTCAGTACTTC.